These 10 T cell receptor beta chains came from one sample sequenced in a study of cytomegalovirus exposure and HLA in healthy donors. Primers: 60 Vbeta forward and 13 Jbeta reverse. Only in-frame clones appear in the TCRdb table, and some are missing; sequencing was by immunoSEQ multiplex PCR. The table lists about 120,000 clones, over 70% of them singletons. The sequencing input was PBMCs. The receptors were sampled from a woman in her forties or fifties in good health and CMV-seropositive.

V usage is TRBV6-5 and J usage is TRBJ1-1; D unresolved. Germline CDR1 reads MNHEY; CDR2 reads SVGAGI. Trimming removed 5 bases at V and 0 bases at J, with 13 bases between. The CDR3 loop spans 15 amino acids. Here the CDR3 reads CASSRSTEMNTEAFF. Here the CDR3 DNA reads TGTGCCAGCAGTCGATCGACGGAGATGAACACTGAAGCTTTCTTT.

In its sample, this clone ranks as medium-sized. The chain joins TRBV4-2 to TRBJ2-1; the D gene is possibly TRBD2 (7 bases). Trimming shortened V by 2 bases and J by 7 bases, and 12 bases separated the two germline ends. CDR1 and CDR2 from the germline V gene are LGHNA and YNFKEQ. This CDR3 spans 14 amino acids. The CDR3: CASSQRGGANEQFF. DNA of the CDR3: TGTGCCAGCAGCCAACGAGGGGGGGCGAATGAGCAGTTCTTC.

The CDR3 spells CASSPQERGPTDTQYF. The CDR3 coding sequence is TGTGCCAGCAGCCCTCAGGAGCGGGGGCCCACAGATACGCAGTATTTT. J is TRBJ2-3 and V is TRBV7-2; 8 bases line up with TRBD2. Germline loops: CDR1 SGHTA, CDR2 FQGNSA. The V segment lost 5 bases and the J segment 2 bases; nucleotides outside the gene matches: 9. This CDR3 contains 16 residues.

Remarks on this clone: A junction boundary mismatches the germline segment, possibly from a read error. The chain joins TRBV7-9 to TRBJ1-3; 9 bases are a match to TRBD1. The CDR3 length is 15 residues. Germline CDR1 SEHNR, CDR2 FQNEAQ (reference sequence). The CDR3 DNA follows: TGTTCCAGCAGCCTCGGACAGGGGTCCGGAAACACCATATATTTT. This codes for CSSSLGQGSGNTIYF. Full variable domain (outside the CDR3, taken from reference TRBV7-9 and TRBJ1-3): DTGVSQNPRHKITKRGQNVTFRCDPISEHNRLYWYRQTLGQGPEFLTYFQNEAQLEKSRLLSDRFSAERPKGSFSTLEIQRTEQGDSAMYLCSSSLGQGSGNTIYFGEGSWLTVV.

The CDR3 DNA reads TGTGCCATCAGTGCCGGGACTAGCGGGACTGATACGCAGTATTTT. Its translation is CAISAGTSGTDTQYF. The rearrangement uses TRBV10-3 and TRBJ2-3; TRBD2 agrees at 13 bases. V shed 4 bases, J shed 6 bases, and the junction held 4 bases outside the gene matches. CDR1 and CDR2 from the germline V gene are ENHRY and SYGVKD. CDR3 length: 15 amino acids.

There are a few counts of this clone. The chain carries TRBV7-2 and TRBJ1-2; tentative D call: TRBD1 (6 bases). The germline gives CDR1 SGHTA, CDR2 FQGNSA. Trimming took off 1 base at V and 1 base at J, with 7 bases between the two ends. The CDR3 runs to 14 residues. In nucleotides, the CDR3 is TGTGCCAGCAGCTTAGAACAGGGTAACTATGGCTACACCTTC. This translates into CASSLEQGNYGYTF.

V and J are TRBV5-1 and TRBJ2-3, with 9 bases aligning to TRBD2. The CDR3 spans 15 residues. Trimming removed 5 bases from V and 0 bases from J; junction bases left unmatched: 4. Looked up from germline, CDR1 is SGHRS and CDR2 is YFSETQ. CDR3 residues: CASRTSGSSTDTQYF. CDR3 in DNA: TGCGCCAGCAGGACTAGCGGATCTAGCACAGATACGCAGTATTTT.

The J gene is TRBJ1-6, the V gene TRBV2; 8 bases align to TRBD1. In germline, CDR1 is SNHLY, CDR2 FYNNEI. Trimming at V came to 8 bases and at J to 10 bases, leaving 7 bases not matched to a gene. This CDR3 region has 13 residues. The CDR3 protein is CASQTGGRSPLHF. Here the CDR3 DNA reads TGTGCCAGCCAAACAGGGGGAAGGTCACCCCTCCACTTT.

This chain links TRBV7-9 with TRBJ1-3; D ambiguous. Germline V CDR1 and CDR2: SEHNR, FQNEAQ (reference sequence). The V and J ends lost 5 bases and 0 bases respectively, with 11 bases between them. The CDR3 has 15 residues. CDR3 sequence: CASSPDEASGNTIYF. In nucleotides, the CDR3 is TGTGCCAGCAGCCCAGACGAGGCCTCTGGAAACACCATATATTTT.

This rearrangement joins TRBV5-8 to TRBJ2-5, with D perhaps matching TRBD1 (6 bases). The CDR3 consists of 14 residues. Trimming shortened V by 0 bases and J by 2 bases, and 8 bases separated the two germline ends. Germline loops: CDR1 SGHTS, CDR2 YDEGEE. The CDR3 loop reads CASSLGTEQETQYF. Written as DNA, the CDR3 is TGTGCCAGCAGCTTGGGGACAGAACAAGAGACCCAGTACTTC.